This T cell receptor (beta chain) appears in the sequencing data of a study of blood T cells in healthy people across ages (dated by TCRdb to between 2014 and 2017). As for the study more broadly: In model experiments, template switching captured about one uniquely barcoded TCR beta cDNA molecule for every two T cells. To track age-related changes in TCR beta repertoire diversity, the study relied on deep sequencing normalized with unique cDNA molecular identifiers. Donors were grouped into four age groups: young (average approximately 16 years), middle-aged (39), aged (roughly 62) and long-lived (approximately 75). Using the same blood draw, the study looked at two additional independent replicas of 1 million unique cDNA reads for two donors, one aged 18 to 30 and the other aged 80 or older. Overall study results and their limits: Compared with the aged group, the long-lived group had more naive CD4+ T cells, fewer expanded clones and increased TCR diversity, a pattern suggesting age selection. Because donor CMV infection status was unknown, age-related changes in expanded clonotypes were potentially confounded. Bulk unsorted PBMC profiling prevented conclusive comparison of naive and antigen-experienced compartments. A strong correlation was found between observed TCR beta diversity and the percentage of naive T cells measured by flow cytometry. As age increased, observed TCR beta diversity per million T cells dropped in a roughly linear way, and a significant reduction was already evident by age about 40. Estimates of total diversity based on one million sequenced T cells were considered lower bounds and underestimates.

Donors were around 37 systemically healthy Caucasian individuals from Russia aged about 6 to 100 years. Each donor gave approximately 9.4 milliliters of peripheral blood, drawn into EDTA-treated Vacutainer tubes. Ficoll-Paque density-gradient centrifugation was used to isolate PBMCs, with at least 7 million obtained per sample. Total RNA, at least 6 micrograms per sample, was extracted from PBMCs with Trizol reagent. The percentages of naive CD45RAhigh/CD27high T cells were determined by flow cytometry on a PBMC aliquot from every donor. A note on this clonotype: Which antigen it targets is not known. There are no base qualities to consult, and no much larger clone falls within one base.

The CDR3 numbers 15 residues from cysteine through phenylalanine. Only the CDR3 DNA is retained, 45 bases long and in frame from the first base. Based on the germline V gene, the CDR1 and CDR2 sequences are LGHNA and YSLEER. The method behind the library was 5' RACE. Instrument on record: Illumina HiSeq 2500. The second PCR ran for roughly 7 to 12 cycles and used a J-beta primer mix along with a sample-barcoded 5' primer. A unique molecular identifier was introduced onto each TCR beta cDNA molecule by a template-switch 5' adaptor carrying 12 random nucleotides. Each sample yielded at least 2.5 million CDR3-containing paired-end reads. The Mint cDNA synthesis kit, primed by a TRBC-specific oligonucleotide, was used to synthesize first-strand cDNA from all RNA. Following uracil-DNA glycosylase treatment, all cDNA underwent a first 18-cycle PCR with the universal primers M1SS and BC2_uni_R. The authors processed their data as follows. Each sample was normalized by randomly selecting 1 million high-quality reads, each carrying a distinct molecular identifier. Instead of being binned into consensus sequences, reads with shared molecular identifiers were discarded. MiTCR, run with a Q25 quality threshold and the strictest error-elimination algorithm, handled CDR3 identification, clonotype clustering and error correction. A nonparametric unseen species model with Euler transformation was used to estimate a lower bound on total TCR beta diversity. The public sequencing data were trimmed at Q25 with fastp and processed into clonotypes with MiXCR by TCRdb, which kept only in-frame beta chains. Every distinct CDR3 protein forms one entry, paired with its most common genes and DNA. TCRdb, rather than the study authors, made the V and J calls. The sample table holds 800,000 or so distinct CDR3 sequences, of which more than 20% were seen once. The ten top clones hold under 4.5% of the sample.

This same sample was also part of a study on T cells of mothers and their children. As that second paper reports: Nine systemically healthy Caucasian individuals, comprising three mothers and their six children, were included as donors. cDNA synthesis consumed the entire amount of extracted RNA, loaded at approximately 1.6 ug RNA in each 15 ul reaction. In the second PCR, the M1S primer introduced both the sample barcodes and 2-4 random nucleotides. More than 9 million TCR beta CDR3 reads were obtained from each mother, and several million reads were obtained from each child. Thymic selection shapes the output of TCR recombination in a similar way in related and unrelated pairs, and inherited differences have a minor effect. Related mother-child pairs always showed normalized repertoire overlap that was slightly higher than in unrelated mother-child pairs, though the difference was never significant. No persistent microchimeric T cell clones were found, with a detection sensitivity of approximately 95 clones per million clonotypes. The study used deep NGS to compare TCR beta repertoires of mothers and children, seeking features distinguishing related mother-child pairs from unrelated individuals. On average, the children were approximately 12 +/- 4 years old, while the mothers were about 40 +/- 4 years old. After adapter ligation with NEBNext reagents, the libraries were sequenced on Illumina HiSeq 2000 with 100+100 nt paired-end reads. Mother and child libraries were prepared a month apart and sequenced in separate runs to prevent cross-contamination. For each donor, somewhere between about 450,000 and 2,200,000 distinct TCR beta clonotypes were identified. Naive TCR beta clonotypes were estimated from low-frequency clonotypes matched to each donor's FACS-determined naive share, without sorting.

The chain is assembled from TRBV4-3 and TRBJ2-5; TRBD1 is a weak D gene call, 5 bases matching. Near its end, the DNA agrees better with TRBJ2-7, so the J call may be wrong. The receptor comes from a boy younger than 18 in good health. Sequencing was carried out using blood. The nucleotide sequence reads as follows: TGCGCCAGCAGCCAAGACTTGACAGATACCTACGAGCAGTACTTC. This encodes CASSQDLTDTYEQYF.